This section outlines one T cell receptor beta chain sequence together with its context. Its antigen remains unknown. TCRdb independently ran MiXCR on the reads; one entry per CDR3 protein. The data contain roughly 280,000 distinct CDR3 sequences, roughly an eighth of them singletons. The sample is drawn from a study of T cell repertoires in cytomegalovirus infection. Study-wide points: CMV carriers with the relevant HLA were identified by cumulative public TCR beta family frequency.

Trimming cost V 2 bases and J 9 bases, with 14 bases left between them. Per the germline V gene, CDR1 is SNHLY and CDR2 is FYNNEI. The CDR3 has 14 amino acids. The sample comprised PBMCs. The clonotype was recovered from a human donor in good health (CMV status not recorded). Some clones in this sample may be carry-over from other donors' samples. V and J are TRBV2 and TRBJ1-5, with unresolved D. Here the CDR3 reads CASSETPPERPQHF. CDR3 sequence (DNA): TGTGCCAGCAGTGAAACTCCCCCCGAGCGGCCCCAGCATTTT.